Presented here are 20 T cell receptor beta chains from one specimen sequenced in a study of blood T cells in healthy people across ages. Sample-barcoded 5' priming and a J-beta primer mix drove a second PCR of roughly 7 to 11 cycles. TCRdb redid the calling of the 5' RACE reads with MiXCR, one entry per CDR3 protein. The sample has over a million distinct CDR3 sequences; around 40% are singletons. The sample was blood. These receptor sequences come from a woman aged 18-29 years in good health.

The chain joins TRBV20-1 to TRBJ1-2; no firm D call. CDR3 length: 12 residues. The germline V and J ends were trimmed by 1 base and 3 bases, with 6 bases remaining between them. Germline V gives CDR1 DFQATT, CDR2 SNEGSKA (reference sequence). The CDR3 DNA follows: TGCAGTGCTAGAGCAGTCGACTATGGCTACACCTTC. Amino acid sequence: CSARAVDYGYTF.

This clonotype was detected only a few times. The chain links TRBV7-6 to TRBJ1-3, with D unclear. Trimming stripped 4 bases from V and 0 bases from J, with 10 bases between. The germline CDR1 and CDR2 sequences are SGHVS and FNYEAQ. This CDR3 has 15 amino acids. CDR3 sequence: CASSSAGVSGNTIYF. As DNA, the CDR3 is TGTGCCAGCAGCTCAGCAGGAGTCTCTGGAAACACCATATATTTT.

J is TRBJ1-6 and V is TRBV5-1; D unclear. The germline V and J ends were trimmed by 0 bases and 6 bases, with 7 bases remaining between them. Germline V gene lookup returns CDR1 SGHRS and CDR2 YFSETQ. CDR3 length equals 14 residues. The CDR3: CASSLGRCNSPLHF. For the CDR3, the DNA is TGCGCCAGCAGCTTGGGACGGTGTAATTCACCCCTCCACTTT.

The CDR3 DNA reads as TGTGCCACCAAGGGGCCACCTTCCTACGAGCAGTACTTC. This sequence encodes CATKGPPSYEQYF. The chain has TRBV11-2 and TRBJ2-7; weak D call: TRBD1 (5 bases). CDR3 size: 13 residues. Trimming took off 10 bases at V and 1 base at J, with 14 bases between the two ends. From germline, CDR1 is SGHAT and CDR2 FQNNGV. Filled out from reference TRBV11-2 and TRBJ2-7, the complete variable domain reads EAGVAQSPRYKIIEKRQSVAFWCNPISGHATLYWYQQILGQGPKLLIQFQNNGVVDDSQLPKDRFSAERLKGVDSTLKIQPAKLEDSAVYLCATKGPPSYEQYFGPGTRLTVT.

The V and J genes are TRBV7-2 and TRBJ1-1, with D possibly TRBD1 on 5 matching bases. Germline-derived CDR1 and CDR2 are SGHTA and FQGNSA. This CDR3 is 15 amino acids long. Trimming took 0 bases from V and 4 from J, leaving 12 bases between them. CDR3 DNA sequence: TGTGCCAGCAGCTTAGCAGGGGCGAGAAGCACTGAAGCTTTCTTT. It is translated as CASSLAGARSTEAFF.

This chain uses TRBV6-1 with TRBJ2-3, with 9 nucleotides matching TRBD1. The junction had 5 bases not matched to a gene; V was cut back by 6 bases and J by 1 base. Germline values: CDR1 MNHNS, CDR2 SASEGT. CDR3 length equals 15 residues. In nucleotides, the CDR3 is TGTGCCAGCAGAGCACAGGGGGCAGGCACAGATACGCAGTATTTT. Encoded protein: CASRAQGAGTDTQYF.

The genes are TRBV28 and TRBJ2-6, with a tentative D call TRBD1 (6 bases). CDR1 and CDR2 from the germline V gene are MDHEN and SYDVKM. Between the trimmed V and J ends, which lost 7 bases and 2 bases, there was a span of 9 bases. This CDR3 contains 14 residues. DNA of the CDR3: TGTGCCAGCAAATCAGGGGCTGGGGCCAACGTCCTGACTTTC. This encodes CASKSGAGANVLTF.

J is TRBJ1-5 and V is TRBV7-2; possibly TRBD1 for D (6 bases). This CDR3 comprises 16 residues. Deletions cut 5 bases from V and 6 bases from J, with 20 bases between. From germline, CDR1 is SGHTA and CDR2 FQGNSA. The CDR3 bases are TGTGCCAGCAGCCTCCTTAACCGGGGGCAAGGTCAGCCCCAGCATTTT. The encoded protein is CASSLLNRGQGQPQHF.

In its sample, this clonotype was seen many times. This rearrangement joins TRBV28 to TRBJ1-2; D is perhaps TRBD1 (5 bases). CDR3 length: 12 residues. The ends were cut back, 4 bases at V and 4 bases at J, with 7 bases in the middle. Germline V CDR1 and CDR2: MDHEN, SYDVKM. This CDR3 reads CASSWGGYGYTF. The CDR3 DNA sequence: TGTGCCAGCAGTTGGGGCGGCTATGGCTACACCTTC.

The chain has TRBV15 and TRBJ2-1, with unresolved D. The CDR3 loop spans 15 amino acids. CDR1 LNHNV and CDR2 YYDKDF come from the germline V gene (reference sequence). Trimming took off 0 bases at V and 8 bases at J, with 14 bases between the two ends. Here the CDR3 reads CATSRDLPRSYEQFF. The CDR3 nucleotides read TGTGCCACCAGCAGAGATCTTCCTAGGAGTTATGAGCAGTTCTTC.

The chain couples TRBV7-9 to TRBJ2-4, with TRBD1 matching 8 bases. The CDR3 loop spans 16 amino acids. V trimming: 4 bases; J trimming: 1 base; junction bases outside the gene matches: 6. Germline lookup yields CDR1 SEHNR and CDR2 FQNEAQ (reference sequence). This CDR3 reads CASSSWTGRAKNIQYF. DNA of the CDR3: TGTGCCAGCAGCTCTTGGACAGGGAGGGCCAAAAACATTCAGTACTTC.

The chain uses TRBV24-1 and TRBJ2-1; TRBD1 agrees at 7 bases. CDR1 and CDR2 (germline): KGHDR, SFDVKD. This CDR3 region has 17 residues. V lost 4 bases and J lost 1; bases outside the gene matches: 9. The CDR3 is CATSEYRDSSSYNEQFF. As DNA, the CDR3 is TGTGCCACCAGTGAATACCGGGACAGCTCGTCCTACAATGAGCAGTTCTTC.

The gene calls are TRBV6-5 and TRBJ2-2, with 9 positions matching TRBD1. The CDR3 covers 15 residues. From germline, CDR1 is MNHEY and CDR2 SVGAGI. Trimming at V came to 6 bases and at J to 2 bases, leaving 4 bases not matched to a gene. In nucleotides, the CDR3 is TGTGCCAGCAGGCGGGACAGGGTCAACACCGGGGAGCTGTTTTTT. It codes for CASRRDRVNTGELFF.

There are a few counts of this clonotype. The chain employs TRBV7-2 and TRBJ1-2, with TRBD1 as a possible D gene (5 bases). The CDR3 covers 13 residues. V lost 0 bases to trimming and J lost 6 bases, with 8 bases between them. Germline V gene lookup returns CDR1 SGHTA and CDR2 FQGNSA. The CDR3 bases are TGTGCCAGCAGCTTAGCCAGGGATGATGGCTACACCTTC. Residues: CASSLARDDGYTF.

The V call is TRBV4-3, the J call TRBJ1-4; a weak D match, TRBD1 (5 bases). The ends were cut back, 1 base at V and 7 bases at J, with 13 bases in the middle. CDR1 is LGHNA, CDR2 YSLEER, per germline. CDR3 length: 15 residues. The CDR3 loop reads CASSQVGGYGEKLFF. The CDR3 DNA reads TGCGCCAGCAGCCAAGTGGGGGGATACGGTGAAAAACTGTTTTTT.

The gene calls are TRBV20-1 and TRBJ2-2; D gene uncertain. The V end lost 7 bases, the J end lost 1 base, and 13 bases lay between the germline ends. Germline CDR1 is DFQATT and CDR2 is SNEGSKA (reference sequence). The CDR3 has 14 residues. The CDR3: CSVWEKGNTGELFF. The CDR3 DNA reads TGCAGTGTCTGGGAAAAGGGGAACACCGGGGAGCTGTTTTTT.

V and J are TRBV25-1 and TRBJ2-1; possible D gene TRBD1, 5 bases. Germline loops: CDR1 MGHDK, CDR2 SYGVNS. V lost 1 base and J 6 bases, leaving 19 bases between the germline ends. The CDR3 is 17 residues long. The CDR3, as DNA: TGTGCCAGCAGTGAATGGGGCCGTCTCTACCCCGCCAATGAGCAGTTCTTC. Translating it yields CASSEWGRLYPANEQFF.

The chain recombines TRBV18 with TRBJ1-1; D gene ambiguous. V lost 3 bases and J 1 base, leaving 9 bases between the germline ends. CDR1 is KGHSH, CDR2 LQKENI, per germline. CDR3 length equals 14 residues. CDR3 in amino acids: CASSPPYPNTEAFF. The CDR3 region has the DNA TGTGCCAGCTCACCCCCGTACCCGAACACTGAAGCTTTCTTT. Full variable domain (remainder filled in from reference TRBV18 and TRBJ1-1): NAGVMQNPRHLVRRRGQEARLRCSPMKGHSHVYWYRQLPEEGLKFMVYLQKENIIDESGMPKERFSAEFPKEGPSILRIQQVVRGDSAAYFCASSPPYPNTEAFFGQGTRLTVV.

The genes are TRBV25-1 and TRBJ1-2; D unclear. V lost 3 bases and J 7 bases, leaving 12 bases between the germline ends. The V gene's germline CDR1 is MGHDK and CDR2 SYGVNS. This CDR3 is 13 amino acids long. The CDR3 sequence: CASSDTWIGGYTF. CDR3 coding DNA: TGTGCCAGCAGTGATACATGGATCGGTGGCTACACCTTC.

This clonotype occurred many times. The CDR3 DNA is TGTGCCAGCAGCCAAGCTAACCGCGGGACTTTCTTCACAGATACGCAGTATTTT. This encodes CASSQANRGTFFTDTQYF. V usage is TRBV4-2 and J usage is TRBJ2-3; D is perhaps TRBD2 (6 bases). Deletions cut 1 base from V and 2 bases from J, with 19 bases between. CDR3 size: 18 residues. Germline CDR1 is LGHNA and CDR2 is YNFKEQ.